The 21 T cell receptor beta chains below all came from one sample that was sequenced in a study of cytomegalovirus exposure and HLA in healthy donors. Primers: 60 Vbeta forward and 13 Jbeta reverse. This table comes from immunoSEQ multiplex PCR, and its TCRdb copy is limited to in-frame clones, with some not included. The sample contains about 140,000 clones, 60% to 85% of which appear only once. Sequencing was carried out using PBMCs. These TCRs come from a male donor in good health and CMV-seropositive.

The sample holds a few counts of this clone. The CDR3 DNA reads as TGTGCCACCAGCAGAGATCCAGGACAGACTAGCAATCAGCCCCAGCATTTT. Amino acids: CATSRDPGQTSNQPQHF. This chain connects TRBV15 to TRBJ1-5; the D gene is possibly TRBD1 (6 bases). CDR1 LNHNV and CDR2 YYDKDF come from the germline V gene (reference sequence). The CDR3 runs 17 residues. Deletions cut 0 bases from V and 0 bases from J, with 12 bases between.

The gene calls are TRBV9 and TRBJ2-7; 7 nucleotides line up with TRBD1. The CDR3 sequence is 14 residues long. Unmatched junction bases numbered 5, after V lost 4 bases and J lost 1 base. Looked up from germline, CDR1 is SGDLS and CDR2 is YYNGEE. CDR3 protein: CASSPQGQSYEQYF. The CDR3 DNA reads as TGTGCCAGCAGCCCACAGGGACAGTCCTACGAGCAGTACTTC. The full variable domain, in which reference TRBV9 and TRBJ2-7 provide the parts outside the CDR3, is DSGVTQTPKHLITATGQRVTLRCSPRSGDLSVYWYQQSLDQGLQFLIQYYNGEERAKGNILERFSAQQFPDLHSELNLSSLELGDSALYFCASSPQGQSYEQYFGPGTRLTVT.

This clone has a handful of counts. The rearrangement links TRBV10-1 to TRBJ2-3; 8 bases match TRBD2. CDR1 and CDR2 (germline): WNHNN, SYGVQD (reference sequence). The CDR3 extends over 13 amino acids. The ends lost 8 bases at V and 3 bases at J; junction bases unmatched: 4. CDR3 amino acids: CASSTGGTDTQYF. Written as DNA, the CDR3 is TGCGCCAGCTCTACGGGGGGGACAGATACGCAGTATTTT.

This chain joins TRBV25-1 and TRBJ1-4; TRBD1 agrees at 8 bases. After removal of 3 bases from V and 8 bases from J, the junction contained 11 bases not matched to a gene. The CDR3 is made up of 16 amino acids. CDR1 is MGHDK and CDR2 is SYGVNS in the germline V gene. The CDR3 region is CASSDTFQGAGEKLFF. CDR3 nucleotide sequence: TGTGCCAGCAGTGACACCTTCCAGGGGGCAGGGGAAAAACTGTTTTTT.

The genes are TRBV6-4 and TRBJ1-5, with D maybe TRBD1 (6 bases). V was clipped by 5 bases and J by 0 bases, with 11 bases between them. Germline CDR1 MRHNA, CDR2 SNTAGT. This CDR3 contains 15 residues. CDR3 protein: CASSPGQYSNQPQHF. CDR3 bases: TGTGCCAGCAGTCCTGGACAGTATAGCAATCAGCCCCAGCATTTT.

This rearrangement joins TRBV11-3 to TRBJ2-2; the D is unclear. The CDR3 contains 13 residues. Trimming took off 4 bases at V and 7 bases at J, with 10 bases between the two ends. Germline loops: CDR1 SGHNT, CDR2 YENEEA. In DNA form, the CDR3 reads TGTGCCAGCAGCTCACGGTTTGTCGGGGAGCTGTTTTTT. The encoded protein is CASSSRFVGELFF.

The chain couples TRBV6-6 to TRBJ1-2; the match to TRBD1 covers 9 bases. V was clipped by 5 bases and J by 6 bases; unmatched bases: 10. Per the germline V gene, CDR1 is MNHNY and CDR2 is SVGAGI (reference sequence). This CDR3 is 15 amino acids long. Here the CDR3 reads CASSPSGQGPNGYTF. CDR3 bases: TGTGCCAGCAGTCCTTCGGGACAGGGACCTAATGGCTACACCTTC.

The chain joins TRBV27 to TRBJ2-7; 7 nucleotides align to TRBD1. V trimming: 6 bases; J trimming: 0 bases; junction bases outside the gene matches: 5. CDR3 length: 14 residues. Per the germline V gene, CDR1 is MNHEY and CDR2 is SMNVEV (reference sequence). The CDR3 sequence: CASRTGDSSYEQYF. In DNA, the CDR3 is TGTGCCAGCAGAACCGGGGACAGCTCCTACGAGCAGTACTTC.

This clone showed up just once. The chain links TRBV6-5 to TRBJ2-7; D gene ambiguous. Trimming took 4 bases from V and 3 from J, leaving 13 bases between them. The CDR3 loop spans 14 amino acids. Germline V CDR1 and CDR2: MNHEY, SVGAGI. The CDR3 protein is CASSFGFRNYEQYF. The CDR3 nucleotides read TGTGCCAGCAGTTTCGGGTTCAGAAACTACGAGCAGTACTTC.

CDR3 bases: TGTGCCAGCAGCTTAATAACAGGAAACACCATATATTTT. Amino acid sequence: CASSLITGNTIYF. The rearrangement joins TRBV7-9 to TRBJ1-3; D unresolved. The CDR3 extends over 13 amino acids. Germline V gene data show CDR1 as SEHNR and CDR2 as FQNEAQ (reference sequence). Trimming took 2 bases from V and 4 from J, leaving 6 bases between them.

The chain carries TRBV2 and TRBJ2-4; D not resolved. CDR1 SNHLY and CDR2 FYNNEI come from the germline V gene. V shed 7 bases and J shed 4 bases, with 8 bases lying between them. The CDR3 has 12 residues. The CDR3 DNA follows: TGTGCCAGCAAGGCAGGAAAAAACATTCAGTACTTC. Translating gives CASKAGKNIQYF.

J is TRBJ1-2 and V is TRBV29-1, with TRBD1 identical over 8 bases. V lost 7 bases to trimming and J lost 7 bases; unmatched junction nucleotides: 8. The CDR3 is made up of 12 amino acids. In germline, CDR1 is SQVTM, CDR2 ANQGSEA. CDR3 bases: TGCAGCGGGGGACAGGCTAATAGTGGCTACACCTTC. Amino acid sequence: CSGGQANSGYTF.

The chain links TRBV19 to TRBJ2-7; TRBD2 aligns across 10 bases. The CDR3 is 16 amino acids. From germline, CDR1 is LNHDA and CDR2 SQIVND (reference sequence). Trimming took 3 bases from V and 4 from J; bases not matched to a gene: 9. CDR3 protein: CASSIGIAGGVYEQYF. DNA for the CDR3: TGTGCCAGTAGTATTGGTATAGCGGGAGGCGTTTACGAGCAGTACTTC.

J is TRBJ2-5 and V is TRBV6-6, with a possible D match to TRBD2 (5 bases). The CDR3 has 14 amino acids. Per the germline V gene, CDR1 is MNHNY and CDR2 is SVGAGI (reference sequence). V was pared by 5 bases and J by 5 bases, with 15 bases between. CDR3 nucleotide sequence: TGTGCCAGCAGTCCCCACAGACCGGGGGAGACCCAGTACTTC. Translating gives CASSPHRPGETQYF.

The V call is TRBV7-8, the J call TRBJ2-3; weak D call: TRBD2 (6 bases). Germline V gene lookup returns CDR1 SGHVS and CDR2 FQNEAQ. This CDR3 is built from 16 residues. Trimming took off 0 bases at V and 1 base at J, with 11 bases between the two ends. CDR3 coding DNA: TGTGCCAGCAGCTTAGCGCCCGGGAGTGGCACAGATACGCAGTATTTT. Translated, it gives CASSLAPGSGTDTQYF.

The chain carries TRBV5-1 and TRBJ2-7; TRBD1 aligns across 7 bases. CDR1 and CDR2 (germline): SGHRS, YFSETQ. Trimming removed 4 bases from V and 3 bases from J; junction bases left unmatched: 7. This CDR3 is built from 14 residues. The CDR3: CASSDRTGNYEQYF. CDR3 DNA: TGCGCCAGCAGCGATAGGACAGGCAACTACGAGCAGTACTTC.

The chain couples TRBV18 to TRBJ2-7; D possibly corresponds to TRBD1 (5 bases). The CDR3 is 13 amino acids. V lost 2 bases and J lost 5, with 10 bases in between. In germline, CDR1 is KGHSH, CDR2 LQKENI. The CDR3 protein is CASSPNPGNEQYF. The CDR3 DNA sequence: TGTGCCAGCTCACCAAATCCAGGGAACGAGCAGTACTTC.

In its sample, this clone was seen once. The rearrangement uses TRBV18 and TRBJ2-7; D is perhaps TRBD1 (5 bases). The germline V gene encodes CDR1 KGHSH and CDR2 LQKENI. V was pared by 0 bases and J by 3 bases, with 15 bases between. The CDR3 contains 16 residues. As DNA, the CDR3 is TGTGCCAGCTCACCACCGAATCCAGCAGGGAACTACGAGCAGTACTTC. It specifies CASSPPNPAGNYEQYF.

The V and J genes are TRBV10-3 and TRBJ2-7, with D unclear. This CDR3 is built from 14 residues. CDR1 and CDR2 (germline): ENHRY, SYGVKD. The V and J ends lost 2 bases and 2 bases respectively, with 10 bases between them. This chain's CDR3 is CAISEDGFAYEQYF. The CDR3 DNA follows: TGTGCCATCAGTGAGGACGGGTTTGCCTACGAGCAGTACTTC.

The chain couples TRBV27 to TRBJ2-7, with TRBD1 identical over 10 bases. V lost 4 bases, J lost 3 bases, and 12 bases stayed unmatched. In germline, CDR1 is MNHEY, CDR2 SMNVEV (reference sequence). There are 17 residues in the CDR3. The chain's CDR3 is CASSSTRDRGNLYEQYF. The CDR3 nucleotides read TGTGCCAGCAGTTCAACAAGGGACAGGGGAAATCTCTACGAGCAGTACTTC.

This chain joins TRBV5-1 and TRBJ2-7, with 12 bases identical to TRBD1. V shed 4 bases and J 4 bases; nucleotides not matched to a gene: 3. Germline loops: CDR1 SGHRS, CDR2 YFSETQ. The CDR3 spans 14 residues. The CDR3 loop is CASSTGQGAYEQYF. The CDR3 DNA follows: TGCGCCAGCAGCACGGGACAGGGGGCTTACGAGCAGTACTTC.